Listed below are T cell receptor beta chains from one sample, sequenced in a study of T cells in Graves' hyperthyroidism and ophthalmopathy. TCRdb recomputed calls from the multiplex PCR reads with MiXCR, one row per CDR3 protein. The table includes around 280,000 distinct CDR3 sequences, more than 10% detected once. The sample taken for sequencing was blood. These receptors were obtained from a woman aged 25 to 39 with Graves' hyperthyroidism that later progressed to Graves' ophthalmopathy. CDR3s include the opening cysteine and the closing phenylalanine or tryptophan. The D gene is left open where the match is weak. The listing skips clone size in some rows; elsewhere it reads once, few, many or a size class.

many	TRBV5-1	TRBJ1-5	-	CASSLEADQPQHF	TGCGCCAGCAGCTTGGAAGCAGATCAGCCCCAGCATTTT
many	TRBV7-8	TRBJ1-5	-	CASSLAAHSNQPQHF	TGTGCCAGCAGCTTAGCAGCACATAGCAATCAGCCCCAGCATTTT
many	TRBV6-1	TRBJ1-4	TRBD1	CASSVQQGAGEKLFF	TGTGCCAGCAGTGTACAACAGGGGGCAGGTGAAAAACTGTTTTTT
many	TRBV12-3/TRBV12-4	TRBJ2-1	TRBD1	CASSQNPGTGVYNEQFF	TGTGCCAGCAGTCAAAACCCCGGGACAGGGGTTTACAATGAGCAGTTCTTC
many	TRBV6-1	TRBJ1-1	-	CASSPPRVNTEAFF	TGTGCCAGCAGTCCCCCCCGGGTGAACACTGAAGCTTTCTTT
many	TRBV27	TRBJ2-1	TRBD2	CASSWGGWNEQFF	TGTGCCAGCAGTTGGGGGGGGTGGAATGAGCAGTTCTTC
many	TRBV7-7	TRBJ2-1	TRBD2	CASSSGTSGMNEQFF	TGTGCTAGCAGCTCCGGGACTAGCGGGATGAATGAGCAGTTCTTC
many	TRBV7-8	TRBJ2-1	TRBD2	CASSRNRWTSGRNEQFF	TGTGCCAGCAGCCGAAACAGATGGACTAGCGGGAGAAATGAGCAGTTCTTC
few	TRBV19	TRBJ1-2	-	CASRRGSMYYGYTF	TGTGCCAGTAGGAGGGGGAGTATGTATTATGGCTACACCTTC
many	TRBV7-2	TRBJ2-6	-	CASSLVGDGANVLTF	TGTGCCAGCAGCTTAGTGGGGGACGGGGCCAACGTCCTGACTTTC
many	TRBV12-3/TRBV12-4	TRBJ1-2	TRBD1	CASSSLPGQGLDGYTF	TGTGCCAGCAGTTCACTCCCGGGACAGGGTCTTGATGGCTACACCTTC
-	TRBV18	TRBJ1-2	TRBD1	CASSLGQLNYGYTF	TGTGCCAGCTCCCTGGGACAGCTGAACTATGGCTACACCTTC
many	TRBV3-1	TRBJ2-7	TRBD1	CASSQIRTGSDEQYF	TGTGCCAGCAGCCAAATAAGGACAGGGTCCGACGAGCAGTACTTC
many	TRBV7-2	TRBJ2-7	-	CASNDPPGVSYEQYF	TGTGCCAGCAATGACCCCCCCGGGGTCTCCTACGAGCAGTACTTC
many	TRBV7-2	TRBJ2-5	TRBD2	CASSAPPGGETQYF	TGTGCCAGCAGCGCTCCCCCGGGAGGAGAGACCCAGTACTTC
many	TRBV27	TRBJ2-7	-	CASSSGGALEQYF	TGTGCCAGCAGTAGCGGAGGGGCTTTGGAGCAGTACTTC
many	TRBV27	TRBJ1-2	TRBD1	CASSRGTGGNYGYTF	TGTGCCAGCAGTCGAGGTACAGGGGGGAACTATGGCTACACCTTC
few	TRBV27	TRBJ2-7	-	CASSPLVAEPYEQYF	TGTGCCAGCAGTCCCCTCGTCGCGGAACCCTACGAGCAGTACTTC
few	TRBV28	TRBJ2-2	-	CASKGGAGELFF	TGTGCCAGCAAAGGGGGAGCCGGGGAGCTGTTTTTT
few	TRBV9	TRBJ2-7	-	CASSVGGGNPYEQYF	TGTGCCAGCAGCGTAGGTGGGGGGAATCCCTACGAGCAGTACTTC
many	TRBV27	TRBJ2-7	TRBD1	CASSYNSGGWYEQYF	TGTGCCAGCAGTTACAACTCAGGGGGTTGGTACGAGCAGTACTTC
many	TRBV28	TRBJ2-3	TRBD1	CASSTPGTGTDTQYF	TGTGCCAGCAGTACCCCCGGGACAGGCACAGATACGCAGTATTTT
many	TRBV20-1	TRBJ2-5	-	CSGGSAPSGTQYF	TGCAGTGGGGGAAGTGCTCCCAGCGGGACCCAGTACTTC
-	TRBV6-1	TRBJ1-6	TRBD1	CASRTDRGNSPLHF	TGTGCCAGCAGGACAGACAGGGGGAATTCACCCCTCCACTTT
many	TRBV7-9	TRBJ1-4	-	CASSSGVGGEELFF	TGTGCCAGCAGCTCCGGGGTTGGGGGCGAAGAACTGTTTTTT
many	TRBV28	TRBJ1-5	TRBD1	CASRAGGGGQPQHF	TGTGCCAGCAGGGCAGGGGGTGGGGGTCAGCCCCAGCATTTT
many	TRBV3-1	TRBJ2-7	-	CASSQAGADYEQYF	TGTGCCAGCAGCCAAGCGGGGGCCGACTACGAGCAGTACTTC
many	TRBV30	TRBJ2-5	TRBD2	CAWSIAGGFETQYF	TGTGCCTGGAGTATAGCGGGAGGGTTTGAGACCCAGTACTTC
many	TRBV30	TRBJ1-6	-	CAWAGDSYNSPLHF	TGTGCCTGGGCAGGGGACTCCTATAATTCACCCCTCCACTTT